These T cell receptor beta chains were read from a single sample in a study of OX40 agonist ivuxolimab in advanced cancers. TCRdb keeps only in-frame clones here, not all; method: immunoSEQ multiplex PCR. Of tens of thousands of clones in the sample, around four fifths were seen once. This material consisted of CD4+ or CD8+ T cells sorted from blood, taken in a trial of the OX40 agonist ivuxolimab. Receptors originate from an adult with an advanced solid tumor such as melanoma, head and neck, liver or kidney cancer. Both conserved end residues are part of each CDR3. Each record gives: CDR3 protein, D gene, V gene. D genes are given only for firm matches.

CASSVDGAQETQYF,NA,TRBV9
CASSPLAGGPVNEQFF,TRBD2,TRBV4-1
CASSEVGMNTEAFF,NA,TRBV2
CASSFMGGANYGYTF,NA,TRBV28
CASRTSGTYYEQYF,TRBD2,TRBV27
CASSLETGSGNTIYF,NA,TRBV7-8
CASSEMVQAYGYTF,NA,TRBV25-1
CASSPVPGQGPYEQYF,TRBD1,TRBV4-1
CASSSGPTGGNEQFF,NA,TRBV27
CASRGRAASYNEQFF,NA,TRBV5-1
CASSLEGLSSPADTQYF,NA,TRBV5-5
CASSDSGRAETGELFF,NA,TRBV6-4
CASSYSDRVNEQFF,TRBD1,TRBV6-5
CASSQDAAGLPKNYNEQFF,NA,TRBV4-2
CASSLLGLAGYNEQFF,NA,TRBV28
CASGTETNYGYTF,TRBD1,TRBV5-1
CASSQSGLAGIYEQYF,TRBD2,TRBV4-1
CSVDRGRPLDNEQFF,TRBD1,TRBV29-1
CASPGEGVYGYTF,NA,TRBV23-1
CASSPTGTPTYEQYF,NA,TRBV7-9
CAWSVLSPLAEGRTDTQYF,TRBD2,TRBV30
CASSQVANVDDEQYF,NA,TRBV4-1
CASSLGQGGETQYF,TRBD1,TRBV4-2
CASSWVGTDEQYF,NA,TRBV6-5
CASSLSVGVNSPLHF,NA,TRBV7-9
CASSLGQGWRSGYTF,NA,TRBV7-2
CASSYMGDSYEQYF,NA,TRBV6-5
CATTADFEQYF,NA,TRBV27
CASSRDRVGDTEAFF,TRBD1,TRBV19
CSVGQGTYEQYF,TRBD1,TRBV29-1
CASSLTGGGTEAFF,TRBD1,TRBV5-1
CAAAQGPSTDTQYF,NA,TRBV27
CASALLAGGYNEQFF,TRBD2,TRBV27
CASSITGVDTEAFF,NA,TRBV28
CASSLALGSTEKAFF,NA,TRBV13
CASSILQVHNEQFF,NA,TRBV28
CASSLDGGAPPYEQYF,NA,TRBV5-4
CASSIVGLDFTDTQYF,NA,TRBV19
CSVEKGSSYNEQFF,NA,TRBV29-1
CASSRQGLSYNEQFF,TRBD1,TRBV19
CASSENLDPFYGYTF,NA,TRBV6-1
CASSESQGEKLFF,NA,TRBV2
CASSWRSGSPYEQYF,NA,TRBV7-9
CASSVLLAGGYEQYF,TRBD2,TRBV5-1
CASSLGQNTGELFF,NA,TRBV5-6
CASSQALPGPYYGYTF,NA,TRBV14
CASSPFKGGDEKLFF,NA,TRBV6-5
CASSQDSYEQYF,NA,TRBV4-2
CASSSLATGELFF,NA,TRBV11-2
CASSLTGAGADIQYF,TRBD1,TRBV28
CASSRKETQYF,NA,TRBV6-6
CASSTNPNEQFF,NA,TRBV6-6
CASSSLHSGREETQYF,TRBD2,TRBV7-9
CASSLFGGKTDEQYF,NA,TRBV27
CASSKGQGGQETQYF,TRBD1,TRBV2
CASSLFSSLPHEAFF,NA,TRBV7-9
CASSQASRGISGNTIYF,NA,TRBV4-1